Each of the 3 T cell receptor beta chains below was sequenced from the same sample in a study of T cell repertoires in cytomegalovirus infection. TCRdb reprocessed the reads with MiXCR, giving one entry per CDR3 protein. This table holds about 260,000 distinct CDR3 sequences, 9.1% found once. Input material: PBMCs. The receptors here all came from a human donor in good health (CMV status not recorded). Some clones in this sample may be carry-over from other donors' samples.

The genes are TRBV20-1 and TRBJ2-5; 10 bases line up with TRBD1. This CDR3 has 13 amino acids. Germline loops: CDR1 DFQATT, CDR2 SNEGSKA (reference sequence). V trimming: 4 bases; J trimming: 2 bases; junction bases outside the gene matches: 1. CDR3 sequence reads: CSAMDRGQETQYF. The CDR3 coding sequence is TGCAGTGCTATGGACAGGGGGCAAGAGACCCAGTACTTC.

There are many counts of this clonotype. The J gene is TRBJ1-1, the V gene TRBV19; possible D gene TRBD1, 5 bases. The CDR3 consists of 15 residues. Germline V gene data show CDR1 as LNHDA and CDR2 as SQIVND (reference sequence). The V end lost 5 bases, the J end lost 1 base, and 14 bases lay between the germline ends. As DNA, the CDR3 is TGTGCCAGTAGTCCCGGGGGGTACTCGAACACTGAAGCTTTCTTT. Encoded protein: CASSPGGYSNTEAFF.

This clonotype was detected ten times or more. This chain links TRBV7-2 with TRBJ1-1, with 10 bases matching TRBD1. The CDR3 length is 15 residues. V dropped 6 bases and J dropped 5; count of bases not matched to a gene: 9. The V gene's germline CDR1 is SGHTA and CDR2 FQGNSA. The CDR3 is CASRPPGTGATEAFF. Here the CDR3 DNA reads TGTGCCAGCAGACCACCCGGGACAGGGGCTACTGAAGCTTTCTTT.